This T cell receptor (beta chain) was found in a study of beta chain features in type 1 diabetes. Across the whole study: Comparable age, gender and cell yields were observed in patients relative to healthy donors.

From germline, CDR1 is SGHTA and CDR2 FQGNSA. CDR3 size: 15 residues. The V end lost 1 base, the J end lost 4 bases, and 12 bases lay between the germline ends. Overall study results and limits: All four CD4+ subsets of Type 1 diabetes patients contained TCRB CDR3s that were moderately but significantly shorter. cDNA-based reads could over-represent cells with high TCR expression.

The authors took one heparinised blood draw, averaging about 110 mL, from each donor. CD4+ naive, central memory, regulatory and stem cell-like memory subsets were isolated by sorting on CD45RO/CCR7/CD25/CD127/CD95/CD27. Comment on this clone: Its antigen remains unidentified.

Sequenced material consisted of expressed TCRB transcripts (all of the isolated RNA was reverse transcribed). The repertoire was sequenced with immunoSEQ multiplex PCR; TCRdb's copy has only in-frame clones and lacks some. The sample records some 110,000 clones, less than 20% being singletons. This TCR was recovered from a man aged 25 to 40 with type 1 diabetes. The chain recombines TRBV7-2 with TRBJ2-3; a possible D gene is TRBD2 (6 bases). Source material: central memory CD4+ T cells from blood. The CDR3: CASSLVGGNADTQYF. The CDR3 nucleotides are TGTGCCAGCAGCTTAGTCGGCGGGAACGCAGATACGCAGTATTTT.